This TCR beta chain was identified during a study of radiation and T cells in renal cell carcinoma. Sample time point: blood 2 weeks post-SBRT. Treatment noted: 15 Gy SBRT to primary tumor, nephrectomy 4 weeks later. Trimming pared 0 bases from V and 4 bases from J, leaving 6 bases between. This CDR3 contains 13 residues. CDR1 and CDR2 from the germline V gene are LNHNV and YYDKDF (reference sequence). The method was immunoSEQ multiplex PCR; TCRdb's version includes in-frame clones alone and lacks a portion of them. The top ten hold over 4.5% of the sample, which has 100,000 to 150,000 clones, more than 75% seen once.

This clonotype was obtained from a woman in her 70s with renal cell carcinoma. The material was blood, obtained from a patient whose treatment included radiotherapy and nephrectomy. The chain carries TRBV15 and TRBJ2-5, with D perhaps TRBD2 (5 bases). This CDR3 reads CATSRDTRETQYF. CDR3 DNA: TGTGCCACCAGCAGAGATACTAGAGAGACCCAGTACTTC.